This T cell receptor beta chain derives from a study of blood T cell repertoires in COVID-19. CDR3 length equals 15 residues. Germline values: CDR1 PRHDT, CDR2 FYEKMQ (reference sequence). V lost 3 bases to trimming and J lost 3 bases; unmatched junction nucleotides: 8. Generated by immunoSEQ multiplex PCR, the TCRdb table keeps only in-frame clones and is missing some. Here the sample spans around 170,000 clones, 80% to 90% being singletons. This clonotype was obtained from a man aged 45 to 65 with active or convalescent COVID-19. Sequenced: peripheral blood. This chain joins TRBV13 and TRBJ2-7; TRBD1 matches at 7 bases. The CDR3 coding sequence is TGTGCCAGCAGCTTGGGGACAGCTCATCACTACGAGCAGTACTTC. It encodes CASSLGTAHHYEQYF.